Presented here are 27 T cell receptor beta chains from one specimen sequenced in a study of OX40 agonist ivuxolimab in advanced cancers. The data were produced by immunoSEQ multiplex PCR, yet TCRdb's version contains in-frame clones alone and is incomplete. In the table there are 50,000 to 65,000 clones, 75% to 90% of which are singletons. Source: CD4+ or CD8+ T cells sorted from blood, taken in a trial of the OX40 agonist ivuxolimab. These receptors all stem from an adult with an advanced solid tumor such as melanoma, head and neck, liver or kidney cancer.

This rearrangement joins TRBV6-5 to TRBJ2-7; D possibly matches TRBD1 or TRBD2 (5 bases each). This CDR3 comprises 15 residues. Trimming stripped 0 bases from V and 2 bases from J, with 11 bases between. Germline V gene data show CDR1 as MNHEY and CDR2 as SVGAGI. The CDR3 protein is CASSYSTGTTYEQYF. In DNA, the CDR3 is TGTGCCAGCAGTTACTCGACGGGGACCACCTACGAGCAGTACTTC.

CDR3 in DNA: TGTGCCAGCAGTGAAGGAGGGGGCCTGTTCTTC. Translated, it gives CASSEGGGLFF. This chain connects TRBV6-5 to TRBJ2-1, with a possible D match to TRBD1 (7 bases). Germline-derived CDR1 and CDR2 are MNHEY and SVGAGI. The V end lost 5 bases, the J end lost 15 bases, and 14 bases lay between the germline ends. The CDR3 loop spans 11 amino acids.

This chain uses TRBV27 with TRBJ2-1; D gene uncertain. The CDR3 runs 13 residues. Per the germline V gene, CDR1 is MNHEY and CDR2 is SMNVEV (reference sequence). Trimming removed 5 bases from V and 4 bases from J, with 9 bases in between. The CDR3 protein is CASSPDTYNEQFF. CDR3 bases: TGTGCCAGCAGTCCCGACACTTACAATGAGCAGTTCTTC.

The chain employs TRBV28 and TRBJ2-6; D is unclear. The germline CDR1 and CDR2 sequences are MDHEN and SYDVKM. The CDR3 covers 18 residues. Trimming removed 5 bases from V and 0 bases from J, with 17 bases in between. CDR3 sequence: CASSPWTDVHSGANVLTF. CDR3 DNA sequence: TGTGCCAGCAGTCCATGGACGGATGTTCACTCTGGGGCCAACGTCCTGACTTTC.

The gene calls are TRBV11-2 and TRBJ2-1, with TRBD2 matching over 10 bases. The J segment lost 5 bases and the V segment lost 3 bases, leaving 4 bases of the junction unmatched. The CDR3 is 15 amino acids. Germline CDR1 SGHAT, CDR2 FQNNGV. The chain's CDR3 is CASSFWTSGHNEQFF. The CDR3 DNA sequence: TGTGCCAGCAGCTTTTGGACTAGCGGTCACAATGAGCAGTTCTTC.

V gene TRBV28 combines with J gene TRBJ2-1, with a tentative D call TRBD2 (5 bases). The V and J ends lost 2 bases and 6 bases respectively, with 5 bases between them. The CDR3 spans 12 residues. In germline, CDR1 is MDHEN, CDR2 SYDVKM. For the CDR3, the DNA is TGTGCCAGCAGTTTAGAGGGCAATGAGCAGTTCTTC. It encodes CASSLEGNEQFF.

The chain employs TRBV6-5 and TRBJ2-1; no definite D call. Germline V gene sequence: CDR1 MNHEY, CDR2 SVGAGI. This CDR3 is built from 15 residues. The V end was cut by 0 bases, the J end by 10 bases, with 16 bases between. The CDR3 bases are TGTGCCAGCAGTTACTCGAGCGACTTGGGTCTAGAGCAGTTCTTC. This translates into CASSYSSDLGLEQFF.

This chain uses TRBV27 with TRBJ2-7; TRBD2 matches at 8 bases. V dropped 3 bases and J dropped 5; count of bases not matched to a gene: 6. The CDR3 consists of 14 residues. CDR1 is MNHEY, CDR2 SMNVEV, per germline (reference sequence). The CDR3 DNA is TGTGCCAGCAGTTTCTTCGGGAGGGGCCACGAGCAGTACTTC. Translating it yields CASSFFGRGHEQYF.

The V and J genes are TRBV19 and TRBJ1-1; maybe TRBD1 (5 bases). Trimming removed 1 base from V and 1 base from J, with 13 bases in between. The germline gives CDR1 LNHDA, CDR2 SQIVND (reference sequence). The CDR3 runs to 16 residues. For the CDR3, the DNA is TGTGCCAGTAGTATAGGATTTCGACAGACGAACACTGAAGCTTTCTTT. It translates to CASSIGFRQTNTEAFF.

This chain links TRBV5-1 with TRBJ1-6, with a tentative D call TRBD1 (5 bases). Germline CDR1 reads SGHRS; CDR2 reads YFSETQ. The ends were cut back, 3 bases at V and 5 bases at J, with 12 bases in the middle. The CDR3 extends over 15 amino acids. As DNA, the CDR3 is TGCGCCAGCAGCTACCGGGACTGGGATAATTCACCCCTCCACTTT. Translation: CASSYRDWDNSPLHF. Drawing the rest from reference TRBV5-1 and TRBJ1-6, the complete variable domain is KAGVTQTPRYLIKTRGQQVTLSCSPISGHRSVSWYQQTPGQGLQFLFEYFSETQRNKGNFPGRFSGRQFSNSRSEMNVSTLELGDSALYLCASSYRDWDNSPLHFGNGTRLTVT.

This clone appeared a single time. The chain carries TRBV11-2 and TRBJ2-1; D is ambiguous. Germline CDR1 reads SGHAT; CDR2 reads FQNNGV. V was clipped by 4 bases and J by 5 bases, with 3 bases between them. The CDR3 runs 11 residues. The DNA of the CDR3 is TGTGCCAGCAGCTCTAACAATGAGCAGTTCTTC. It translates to CASSSNNEQFF.

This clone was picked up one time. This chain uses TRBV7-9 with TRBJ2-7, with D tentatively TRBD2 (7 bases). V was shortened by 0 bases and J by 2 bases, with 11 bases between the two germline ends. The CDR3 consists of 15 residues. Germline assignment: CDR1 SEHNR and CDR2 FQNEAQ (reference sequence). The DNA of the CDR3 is TGTGCCAGCAGCTTAGCCGGGGGGCCGACCTACGAGCAGTACTTC. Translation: CASSLAGGPTYEQYF. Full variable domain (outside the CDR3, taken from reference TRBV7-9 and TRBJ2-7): DTGVSQNPRHKITKRGQNVTFRCDPISEHNRLYWYRQTLGQGPEFLTYFQNEAQLEKSRLLSDRFSAERPKGSFSTLEIQRTEQGDSAMYLCASSLAGGPTYEQYFGPGTRLTVT.

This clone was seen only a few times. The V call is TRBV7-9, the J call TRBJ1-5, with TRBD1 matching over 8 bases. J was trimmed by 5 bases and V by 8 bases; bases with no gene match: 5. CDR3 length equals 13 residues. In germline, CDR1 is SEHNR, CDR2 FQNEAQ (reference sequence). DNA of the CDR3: TGTGCCAGCGGACAGGGCATTGATCAGCCCCAGCATTTT. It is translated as CASGQGIDQPQHF.

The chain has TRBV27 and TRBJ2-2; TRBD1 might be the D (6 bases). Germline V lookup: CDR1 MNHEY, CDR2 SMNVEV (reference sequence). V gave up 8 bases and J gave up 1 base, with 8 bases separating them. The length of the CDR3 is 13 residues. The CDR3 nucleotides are TGTGCCAGCGGGACACTGAACACCGGGGAGCTGTTTTTT. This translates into CASGTLNTGELFF.

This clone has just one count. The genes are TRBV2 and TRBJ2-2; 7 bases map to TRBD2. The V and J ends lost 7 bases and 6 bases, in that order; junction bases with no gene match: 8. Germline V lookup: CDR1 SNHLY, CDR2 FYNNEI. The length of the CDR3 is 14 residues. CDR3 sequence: CASITSDSSGELFF. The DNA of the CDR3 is TGTGCCAGCATTACTAGCGACTCGTCCGGGGAGCTGTTTTTT.

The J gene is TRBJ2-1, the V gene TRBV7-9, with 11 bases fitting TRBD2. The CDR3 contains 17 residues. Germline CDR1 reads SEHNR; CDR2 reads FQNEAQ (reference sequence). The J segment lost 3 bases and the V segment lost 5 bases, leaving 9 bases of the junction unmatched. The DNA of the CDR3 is TGTGCCAGCAGCATAAGAACTAGCGGGGGTGTCTACAATGAGCAGTTCTTC. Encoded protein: CASSIRTSGGVYNEQFF.

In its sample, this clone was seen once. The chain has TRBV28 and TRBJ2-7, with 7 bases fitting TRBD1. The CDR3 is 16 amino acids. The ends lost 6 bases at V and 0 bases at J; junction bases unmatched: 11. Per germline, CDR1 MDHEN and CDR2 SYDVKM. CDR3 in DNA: TGTGCCAGCAGCCCAGGACAGGACCTAAACTCCTACGAGCAGTACTTC. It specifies CASSPGQDLNSYEQYF.

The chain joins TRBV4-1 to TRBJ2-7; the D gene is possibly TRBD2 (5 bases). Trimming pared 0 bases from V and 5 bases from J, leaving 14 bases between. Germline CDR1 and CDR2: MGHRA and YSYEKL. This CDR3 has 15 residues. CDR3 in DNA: TGCGCCAGCAGCCAAGATGGCGTCCCGGGAAACGAGCAGTACTTC. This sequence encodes CASSQDGVPGNEQYF.

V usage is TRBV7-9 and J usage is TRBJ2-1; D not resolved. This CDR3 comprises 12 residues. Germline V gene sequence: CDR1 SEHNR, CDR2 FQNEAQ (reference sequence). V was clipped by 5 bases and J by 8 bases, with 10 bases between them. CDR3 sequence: CASSLDSHEQFF. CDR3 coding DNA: TGTGCCAGCAGCCTGGATTCCCATGAGCAGTTCTTC.

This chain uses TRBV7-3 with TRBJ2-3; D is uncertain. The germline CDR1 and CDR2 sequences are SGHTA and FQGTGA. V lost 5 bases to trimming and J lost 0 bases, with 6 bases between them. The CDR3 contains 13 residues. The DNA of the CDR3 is TGTGCCAGCAGCACATCTAGCACAGATACGCAGTATTTT. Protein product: CASSTSSTDTQYF.

Here the CDR3 reads CASLANREWYEQYF. DNA of the CDR3: TGTGCCAGCTTGGCAAACAGGGAGTGGTACGAGCAGTACTTC. The chain uses TRBV28 and TRBJ2-7; the D gene is possibly TRBD1 (6 bases). Germline CDR1 is MDHEN and CDR2 is SYDVKM. V shed 8 bases and J shed 4 bases, with 18 bases lying between them. CDR3 length: 14 amino acids.

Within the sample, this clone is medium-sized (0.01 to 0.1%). The CDR3 spells CASSPRTMTSEAFF. Here the CDR3 DNA reads TGTGCCAGCAGCCCCCGTACGATGACTTCTGAAGCTTTCTTT. V gene TRBV9 combines with J gene TRBJ1-1; D uncertain. CDR1 is SGDLS and CDR2 is YYNGEE in the germline V gene. V gave up 4 bases and J gave up 6 bases, with 16 bases separating them. The CDR3 has 14 residues.

CDR3 coding DNA: TGTGCCAGTAGTATAAGCCCACAGGGTTCCTACGAGCAGTACTTC. This encodes CASSISPQGSYEQYF. This sequence joins TRBV19 and TRBJ2-7, with a tentative D call TRBD1 (6 bases). The germline V gene has CDR1 LNHDA and CDR2 SQIVND (reference sequence). The CDR3 contains 15 residues. The V end lost 2 bases, the J end lost 1 base, and 12 bases lay between the germline ends.

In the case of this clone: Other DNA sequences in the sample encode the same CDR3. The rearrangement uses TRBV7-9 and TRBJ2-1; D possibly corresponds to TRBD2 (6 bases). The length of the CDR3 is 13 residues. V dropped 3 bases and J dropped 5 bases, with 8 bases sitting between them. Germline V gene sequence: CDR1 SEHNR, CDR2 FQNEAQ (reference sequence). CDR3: CASSLGLDNEQFF. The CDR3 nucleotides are TGTGCCAGCAGCTTGGGACTCGACAATGAGCAGTTCTTC. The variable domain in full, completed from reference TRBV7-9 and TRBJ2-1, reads DTGVSQNPRHKITKRGQNVTFRCDPISEHNRLYWYRQTLGQGPEFLTYFQNEAQLEKSRLLSDRFSAERPKGSFSTLEIQRTEQGDSAMYLCASSLGLDNEQFFGPGTRLTVL.

The chain's CDR3 is CASSQPHLGDRGSSEQFF. The CDR3 region has the DNA TGCGCCAGCAGCCAACCCCACCTCGGGGACAGAGGGTCGAGTGAGCAGTTCTTC. The chain recombines TRBV4-1 with TRBJ2-1, with 7 bases that match TRBD1. V lost 2 bases, J lost 9 bases, and 19 bases stayed unmatched. CDR3 size: 18 residues. Germline V gives CDR1 MGHRA, CDR2 YSYEKL.

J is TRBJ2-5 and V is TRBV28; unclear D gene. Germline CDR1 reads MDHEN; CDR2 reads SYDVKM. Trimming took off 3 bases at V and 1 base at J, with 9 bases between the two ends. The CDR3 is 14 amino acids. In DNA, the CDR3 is TGTGCCAGCAGTTTCTCCCAGCTCCAAGAGACCCAGTACTTC. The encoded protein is CASSFSQLQETQYF.

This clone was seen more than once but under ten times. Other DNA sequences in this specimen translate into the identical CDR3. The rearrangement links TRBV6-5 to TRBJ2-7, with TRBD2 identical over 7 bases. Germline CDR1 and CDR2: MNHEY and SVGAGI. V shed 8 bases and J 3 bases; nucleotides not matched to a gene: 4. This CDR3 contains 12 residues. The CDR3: CASGRASYEQYF. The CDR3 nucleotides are TGTGCCAGCGGGAGGGCCAGCTACGAGCAGTACTTC.